This T cell receptor (beta chain) was sequenced for a study of T cell changes during pregnancy in multiple sclerosis. TCRdb's table, derived via immunoSEQ multiplex PCR, lists solely in-frame clones and lacks some. Here the sample spans fewer than 85,000 clones, 75% to 90% being singletons. The V gene's germline CDR1 is LGHNA and CDR2 YSLEER. The CDR3 is made up of 12 amino acids. The clonotype comes from a female donor with multiple sclerosis, enrolled in a pregnancy study. Sequences were derived from peripheral blood, sampled before pregnancy. This chain joins TRBV4-3 and TRBJ1-2, with 8 bases aligning to TRBD1. As DNA, the CDR3 is TGCGACGAGCAGGGGGCGAACTATGGCTACACCTTC. Translated, it gives CDEQGANYGYTF.